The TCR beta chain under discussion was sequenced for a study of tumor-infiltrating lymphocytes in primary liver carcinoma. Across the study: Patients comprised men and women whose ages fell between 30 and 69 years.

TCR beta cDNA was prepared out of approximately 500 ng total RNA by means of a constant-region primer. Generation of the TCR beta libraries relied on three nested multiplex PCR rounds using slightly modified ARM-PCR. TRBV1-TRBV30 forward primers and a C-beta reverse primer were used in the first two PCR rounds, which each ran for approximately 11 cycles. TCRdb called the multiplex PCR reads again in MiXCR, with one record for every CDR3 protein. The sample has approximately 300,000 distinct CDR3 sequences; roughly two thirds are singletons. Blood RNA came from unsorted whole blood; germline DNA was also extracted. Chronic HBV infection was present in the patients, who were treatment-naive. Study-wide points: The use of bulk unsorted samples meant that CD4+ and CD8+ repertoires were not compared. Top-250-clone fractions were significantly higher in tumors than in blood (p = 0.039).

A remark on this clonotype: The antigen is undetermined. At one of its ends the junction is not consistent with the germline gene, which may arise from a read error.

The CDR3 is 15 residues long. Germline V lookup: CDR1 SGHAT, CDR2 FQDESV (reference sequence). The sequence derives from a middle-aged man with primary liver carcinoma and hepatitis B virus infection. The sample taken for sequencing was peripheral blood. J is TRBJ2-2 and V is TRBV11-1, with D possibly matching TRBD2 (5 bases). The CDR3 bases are TGTGTCAGCAGCAAATTACGGGGTGAGGCCGGGGAGCTGTTTTTT. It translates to CVSSKLRGEAGELFF.